The rows below give T cell receptor beta chains drawn from one sample of a study of shared T cell receptors in the human thymus. Using immunoSEQ multiplex PCR, the repertoire was profiled, and TCRdb retains in-frame clones only, with some absent. The table records a few hundred thousand clones, roughly 94% of them present only once. The sequencing input was thymocytes. Source of these receptors: a human donor. Both conserved end residues are part of each CDR3. The order of the fields is D gene, clone size, J gene, V gene, CDR3 protein, CDR3 DNA. A D gene is named only where the DNA matches it firmly. Expanded clones get a size class; other rows say once, few or many, or leave the size out.

d_gene: -; abundance: -; j_gene: TRBJ2-1; v_gene: TRBV4-3; CDR3aa: CASSQGKRDDEQFF; CDR3nt: TGCGCCAGCAGCCAAGGTAAAAGGGACGATGAGCAGTTCTTC
d_gene: TRBD2; abundance: -; j_gene: TRBJ2-3; v_gene: TRBV6-5; CDR3aa: CASRRLAGTADTQYF; CDR3nt: TGTGCCAGCAGACGACTAGCGGGAACAGCAGATACGCAGTATTTT
d_gene: -; abundance: -; j_gene: TRBJ2-7; v_gene: TRBV6-5; CDR3aa: CASSLRRTENYEQYF; CDR3nt: TGTGCCAGCAGCCTACGACGGACTGAAAACTACGAGCAGTACTTC
d_gene: -; abundance: -; j_gene: TRBJ2-3; v_gene: TRBV27; CDR3aa: CASEKRGADTQYF; CDR3nt: TGTGCCAGCGAAAAAAGGGGCGCAGATACGCAGTATTTT
d_gene: TRBD2; abundance: -; j_gene: TRBJ2-2; v_gene: TRBV4-2; CDR3aa: CASSQALAGVSGELFF; CDR3nt: TGTGCCAGCAGCCAAGCCTTAGCGGGAGTGTCCGGGGAGCTGTTTTTT
d_gene: TRBD1; abundance: -; j_gene: TRBJ2-2; v_gene: TRBV14; CDR3aa: CASSPIPGQGANGELFF; CDR3nt: TGTGCCAGCAGCCCGATACCGGGACAGGGGGCTAACGGGGAGCTGTTTTTT
d_gene: TRBD1; abundance: once; j_gene: TRBJ2-7; v_gene: TRBV7-2; CDR3aa: CASSLGSPGTDPYEQYF; CDR3nt: TGTGCCAGCAGCTTAGGAAGCCCCGGGACAGATCCCTACGAGCAGTACTTC
d_gene: TRBD2; abundance: -; j_gene: TRBJ2-5; v_gene: TRBV6-5; CDR3aa: CASSYSGTSGEETQYF; CDR3nt: TGTGCCAGCAGTTACTCCGGGACTAGCGGGGAAGAGACCCAGTACTTC
d_gene: TRBD1; abundance: -; j_gene: TRBJ1-4; v_gene: TRBV5-5; CDR3aa: CASSPGQGDEKLFF; CDR3nt: TGTGCCAGCAGCCCCGGACAGGGCGATGAAAAACTGTTTTTT
d_gene: TRBD1; abundance: -; j_gene: TRBJ1-5; v_gene: TRBV16; CDR3aa: CASSRTGLLNQPQHF; CDR3nt: TGTGCCAGCAGCAGGACAGGGTTACTCAATCAGCCCCAGCATTTT
d_gene: -; abundance: -; j_gene: TRBJ1-3; v_gene: TRBV7-9; CDR3aa: CASSFTARGNSGNTIYF; CDR3nt: TGTGCCAGCAGCTTTACGGCACGCGGGAACTCTGGAAACACCATATATTTT
d_gene: TRBD1; abundance: -; j_gene: TRBJ1-2; v_gene: TRBV25-1; CDR3aa: CASSETPPGTGGRGYTF; CDR3nt: TGTGCCAGCAGTGAAACCCCTCCCGGGACAGGGGGCAGAGGCTACACCTTC
d_gene: TRBD1; abundance: -; j_gene: TRBJ1-1; v_gene: TRBV14; CDR3aa: CASSQPGQGNTEAFF; CDR3nt: TGTGCCAGCAGCCAGCCGGGACAGGGGAACACTGAAGCTTTCTTT
d_gene: TRBD2; abundance: -; j_gene: TRBJ2-7; v_gene: TRBV7-2; CDR3aa: CASSRPLLAGGDVEQYF; CDR3nt: TGTGCCAGCAGCCGTCCCCTGTTAGCGGGAGGCGATGTCGAGCAGTACTTC
d_gene: -; abundance: -; j_gene: TRBJ1-4; v_gene: TRBV19; CDR3aa: CASSMGRDGNEKLFF; CDR3nt: TGTGCCAGTAGTATGGGTCGGGACGGTAATGAAAAACTGTTTTTT
d_gene: -; abundance: -; j_gene: TRBJ1-1; v_gene: TRBV29-1; CDR3aa: CSVRGGARSIPEAFF; CDR3nt: TGCAGCGTTAGGGGGGGGGCGCGAAGTATCCCTGAAGCTTTCTTT
d_gene: -; abundance: -; j_gene: TRBJ2-1; v_gene: TRBV20-1; CDR3aa: CSASAGFPFF; CDR3nt: TGCAGTGCCAGTGCGGGTTTTCCGTTCTTC
d_gene: -; abundance: -; j_gene: TRBJ1-5; v_gene: TRBV28; CDR3aa: CASSFTLCPANQPQHF; CDR3nt: TGTGCCAGCAGTTTCACCCTTTGTCCGGCCAATCAGCCCCAGCATTTT
d_gene: -; abundance: -; j_gene: TRBJ1-3; v_gene: TRBV6-6; CDR3aa: CASSPGKGNTIYF; CDR3nt: TGTGCCAGCAGCCCCGGAAAGGGAAACACCATATATTTT
d_gene: TRBD1; abundance: -; j_gene: TRBJ1-1; v_gene: TRBV19; CDR3aa: CASSMTGRGRSRYTEAFF; CDR3nt: TGTGCCAGTAGTATGACGGGCAGGGGGCGCAGCCGGTATACTGAAGCTTTCTTT
d_gene: TRBD2; abundance: -; j_gene: TRBJ2-7; v_gene: TRBV5-1; CDR3aa: CASSFWRGAYEQYF; CDR3nt: TGCGCCAGCAGCTTTTGGCGGGGGGCCTACGAGCAGTACTTC
d_gene: TRBD2; abundance: once; j_gene: TRBJ2-1; v_gene: TRBV10-3; CDR3aa: CAISESPSREGQYCEQFF; CDR3nt: TGTGCCATCAGTGAGTCGCCGTCGCGGGAGGGCCAGTATTGTGAGCAGTTCTTC
d_gene: -; abundance: -; j_gene: TRBJ1-5; v_gene: TRBV9; CDR3aa: CASSDAADSNQPQHF; CDR3nt: TGTGCCAGCAGCGATGCGGCAGATAGCAATCAGCCCCAGCATTTT
d_gene: TRBD2; abundance: -; j_gene: TRBJ2-5; v_gene: TRBV28; CDR3aa: CASSCPTGTVLAGGPSTKETQYF; CDR3nt: TGTGCCAGCAGTTGCCCGACGGGGACTGTACTAGCGGGAGGCCCAAGCACGAAAGAGACCCAGTACTTC
d_gene: -; abundance: -; j_gene: TRBJ2-5; v_gene: TRBV7-2; CDR3aa: CASRTGTEETQYF; CDR3nt: TGTGCCAGCAGGACCGGGACTGAAGAGACCCAGTACTTC
d_gene: -; abundance: -; j_gene: TRBJ2-2; v_gene: TRBV4-1; CDR3aa: CASSPNHTGELFF; CDR3nt: TGCGCCAGCAGCCCCAACCATACCGGGGAGCTGTTTTTT
d_gene: -; abundance: -; j_gene: TRBJ2-5; v_gene: TRBV19; CDR3aa: CASSPPSGGQETQYF; CDR3nt: TGTGCCAGTAGTCCCCCCTCCGGAGGGCAAGAGACCCAGTACTTC
d_gene: -; abundance: -; j_gene: TRBJ1-2; v_gene: TRBV5-4; CDR3aa: CASSLQTGETYGYTF; CDR3nt: TGTGCCAGCAGCCTTCAGACAGGAGAAACCTATGGCTACACCTTC
d_gene: -; abundance: -; j_gene: TRBJ2-7; v_gene: TRBV20-1; CDR3aa: CSARRPGEQYF; CDR3nt: TGCAGTGCCCGGAGACCCGGAGAGCAGTACTTC
d_gene: -; abundance: -; j_gene: TRBJ1-5; v_gene: TRBV21-1; CDR3aa: CASSIHTLTGWYKGGVNQPQHF; CDR3nt: TGTGCCAGCAGCATACACACCTTGACCGGATGGTATAAGGGTGGGGTCAATCAGCCCCAGCATTTT